This TCR beta chain was identified during a study of identical twins. This clonotype showed up just a few times. TCRdb passed the 5' RACE reads through MiXCR, listing each CDR3 protein once. The data contain 1.5 million to 2 million distinct CDR3 sequences, less than 35% of them singletons. Between the trimmed V and J ends, which lost 2 bases and 5 bases, there was a span of 11 bases. CDR3 length: 14 residues. CDR1 and CDR2 (germline): LGHDT, YNNKEL (reference sequence). Sequenced: cord blood. The chain couples TRBV3-1 to TRBJ2-3; D tentatively fits TRBD1 or TRBD2 (6 bases each). The TCR comes from a newborn girl in good health. CDR3 in DNA: TGTGCCAGCAGCCAATCCGGGGGCCTAGATACGCAGTATTTT. Translation gives CASSQSGGLDTQYF.